This T cell receptor beta chain derives from a study of cytotoxic CD8 clonotypes in ibrutinib-treated CLL. Study as a whole: There were, on average, approximately 260,000 productive templates and 90,000 to 95,000 productive rearrangements per sample. Study results and limitations: Public clonotypes, found uncommonly, either contracted or stayed stable on treatment.

On this clone itself: Antigen: not known.

Deletions cut 5 bases from V and 4 bases from J, with 11 bases between. The CDR3 extends over 13 amino acids. The germline V gene encodes CDR1 MNHEY and CDR2 SMNVEV (reference sequence). Sequencing was designed to attain a depth spanning 1 in 200,000 to 1 in 1 million T cells. Sequencing was performed with immunoSEQ multiplex PCR; in TCRdb, only in-frame clones are kept and a portion is missing. Of about 140,000 clones listed, approximately 77% are singletons. The chain combines TRBV27 with TRBJ2-5; no clear D gene. The material sequenced was PBMCs, taken after 12 months of ibrutinib treatment. The TCR comes from a human donor with chronic lymphocytic leukemia. CDR3 sequence (DNA): TGTGCCAGCAGTATAAAACCCCTAGAGACCCAGTACTTC. This codes for CASSIKPLETQYF.